One and the same sample provided the 20 T cell receptor beta chains below, sequenced in a study of blood T cell repertoires in COVID-19. Generated by immunoSEQ multiplex PCR, the TCRdb table keeps only in-frame clones and is missing some. The data show around 60,000 clones, 60% to 85% seen once. The sequencing sample was made of peripheral blood. The receptors were sampled from a human donor in a cohort sampled during active COVID-19.

V gene TRBV24-1 combines with J gene TRBJ2-7, with 7 bases that match TRBD2. CDR1 and CDR2 (germline): KGHDR, SFDVKD. The CDR3 extends over 14 amino acids. With V trimmed by 4 bases and J by 0 bases, 2 bases remained unmatched. This chain's CDR3 is CATSDRTSSYEQYF. DNA for the CDR3: TGTGCCACCAGTGACCGGACTAGCTCCTACGAGCAGTACTTC.

The chain is built from TRBV3-1 (or the pseudogene TRBV3-2) and TRBJ2-7; D is undetermined. Germline V gene sequence: CDR1 LGHDT, CDR2 YNNKEL (reference sequence). Trimming removed 1 base at V and 1 base at J, with 11 bases between. The CDR3 loop spans 15 amino acids. CDR3 region: CASSQGPYPSYEQYF. The DNA for the CDR3 is TGTGCCAGCAGCCAAGGCCCCTACCCATCCTACGAGCAGTACTTC.

This clone occurred a few times. This sequence joins TRBV7-3 and TRBJ2-7; TRBD1 aligns across 12 bases. Germline trimming cut 5 bases from V and 5 bases from J; bases unmatched to any gene: 7. The CDR3 loop spans 15 amino acids. The germline gives CDR1 SGHTA, CDR2 FQGTGA. The CDR3 protein is CASSPRGTGGDEQYF. Written as DNA, the CDR3 is TGTGCCAGCAGCCCCCGAGGGACAGGGGGCGACGAGCAGTACTTC.

The chain is built from TRBV27 and TRBJ1-6; a weak D match, TRBD1 (5 bases). V dropped 6 bases and J dropped 8 bases, with 23 bases sitting between them. The CDR3 is 17 amino acids. Germline-derived CDR1 and CDR2 are MNHEY and SMNVEV (reference sequence). In nucleotides, the CDR3 is TGTGCCAGCAGCCTAACGGCGGTGGTGGGGCCTCATTCACCCCTCCACTTT. Protein sequence: CASSLTAVVGPHSPLHF.

The rearrangement uses TRBV19 and TRBJ2-2; D call uncertain. Germline V gene lookup returns CDR1 LNHDA and CDR2 SQIVND (reference sequence). This CDR3 region has 15 residues. The V end was cut by 1 base, the J end by 1 base, with 7 bases between. The CDR3 DNA sequence: TGTGCCAGTAGTATAGCTTCCAGGAACACCGGGGAGCTGTTTTTT. Translated: CASSIASRNTGELFF.

For the CDR3, the DNA is TGTGCCAGCAGCCAAAACCACAGGATCGAGGAAAAACTGTTTTTT. It translates to CASSQNHRIEEKLFF. The chain couples TRBV3-1 (or the pseudogene TRBV3-2) to TRBJ1-4; a weak D match, TRBD1 (5 bases). The V gene lost 2 bases and the J gene lost 8 bases, with 15 bases spanning the gap. Germline V lookup: CDR1 LGHDT, CDR2 YNNKEL (reference sequence). The CDR3 loop spans 15 amino acids.

The chain uses TRBV11-2 and TRBJ2-1; D is unclear. Germline values: CDR1 SGHAT, CDR2 FQNNGV. The CDR3 totals 14 residues. Trimming took 0 bases from V and 5 from J, leaving 8 bases between them. The CDR3 loop is CASSLDYQNNEQFF. CDR3 in DNA: TGTGCCAGCAGCTTAGATTATCAGAACAATGAGCAGTTCTTC.

The V and J genes are TRBV2 and TRBJ1-6; D is unclear. The CDR3 has 15 amino acids. Germline V gene data show CDR1 as SNHLY and CDR2 as FYNNEI. Deletions cut 5 bases from V and 7 bases from J, with 15 bases between. The CDR3, as DNA: TGTGCCAGCAGTCAGCGAGGGCAGAGAAATTCACCCCTCCACTTT. It codes for CASSQRGQRNSPLHF.

V and J are TRBV5-4 and TRBJ2-1, with a tentative D call TRBD2 (5 bases). This CDR3 spans 12 amino acids. Trimming took 4 bases from V and 9 from J, leaving 11 bases between them. Germline V lookup: CDR1 SGHNT, CDR2 YYREEE (reference sequence). The CDR3 nucleotides are TGTGCCAGCAGCCCTGGGAGTGGTGAGCAGTTCTTC. This codes for CASSPGSGEQFF.

The chain couples TRBV3-1 (or the pseudogene TRBV3-2) to TRBJ1-2, with a tentative D call TRBD1 (6 bases). Germline V gives CDR1 LGHDT, CDR2 YNNKEL (reference sequence). V was trimmed by 4 bases and J by 2 bases, leaving 11 bases between them. This CDR3 comprises 14 residues. The CDR3 bases are TGTGCCAGCAGCCTTAACACAGGGAACTATGGCTACACCTTC. Translation: CASSLNTGNYGYTF.

The chain recombines TRBV24-1 with TRBJ2-1; 12 bases line up with TRBD2. CDR1 and CDR2 from the germline V gene are KGHDR and SFDVKD. The trim removed 0 bases at V and 0 bases at J, leaving 5 bases unmatched. This CDR3 is built from 19 residues. The CDR3 coding sequence is TGTGCCACCAGTGATTTGGGGACTAGCGGGCGAATCTCCTACAATGAGCAGTTCTTC. Protein sequence: CATSDLGTSGRISYNEQFF.

The J gene is TRBJ2-7, the V gene TRBV6-5, with 8 nucleotides matching TRBD1. This CDR3 region has 14 residues. The V gene's germline CDR1 is MNHEY and CDR2 SVGAGI. J lost 2 bases, V lost 8 bases, and 8 bases had no gene match. CDR3 nucleotides: TGTGCCAGCCCAACTAGGACAGGGACCTACGAGCAGTACTTC. Its protein is CASPTRTGTYEQYF.

The genes are TRBV9 and TRBJ2-1; possibly TRBD2 for D (6 bases). The ends were cut back, 4 bases at V and 0 bases at J, with 11 bases in the middle. The germline V gene encodes CDR1 SGDLS and CDR2 YYNGEE. This CDR3 comprises 15 residues. DNA for the CDR3: TGTGCCAGCAGCACTTGGACTACCTCCTACAATGAGCAGTTCTTC. Protein sequence: CASSTWTTSYNEQFF.

The chain joins TRBV3-1 (or the pseudogene TRBV3-2) to TRBJ2-3; TRBD2 matches at 11 bases. This CDR3 comprises 16 residues. Germline V gene sequence: CDR1 LGHDT, CDR2 YNNKEL (reference sequence). Trimming at V came to 4 bases and at J to 2 bases, leaving 5 bases not matched to a gene. CDR3 DNA sequence: TGTGCCAGCAGCCCAATAGCGGGAGGGCCCACAGATACGCAGTATTTT. Protein: CASSPIAGGPTDTQYF.

The chain joins TRBV7-2 to TRBJ1-1; D possibly corresponds to TRBD1 (6 bases). Germline CDR1 and CDR2: SGHTA and FQGNSA. Between the trimmed V and J ends, which lost 5 bases and 0 bases, there was a span of 10 bases. There are 14 residues in the CDR3. Written as DNA, the CDR3 is TGTGCCAGCAGCAGGGGGAAGATGAACACTGAAGCTTTCTTT. Amino acids: CASSRGKMNTEAFF. Full variable domain (rest looked up from reference TRBV7-2 and TRBJ1-1): GAGVSQSPSNKVTEKGKDVELRCDPISGHTALYWYRQSLGQGLEFLIYFQGNSAPDKSGLPSDRFSAERTGGSVSTLTIQRTQQEDSAVYLCASSRGKMNTEAFFGQGTRLTVV.

This clone was recorded many times. V and J are TRBV7-9 and TRBJ1-3, with a possible D match to TRBD1 (6 bases). The germline gives CDR1 SEHNR, CDR2 FQNEAQ (reference sequence). The CDR3 loop spans 12 amino acids. Trimming stripped 6 bases from V and 8 bases from J, with 11 bases between. As DNA, the CDR3 is TGTGCCAGCAGGAAACAGGGCGACACCATATATTTT. The encoded protein is CASRKQGDTIYF.

V is TRBV18 and J is TRBJ2-3, with D perhaps matching TRBD2 (5 bases). V lost 10 bases and J lost 6, with 11 bases in between. Germline CDR1 is KGHSH and CDR2 is LQKENI. The CDR3 extends over 11 amino acids. The CDR3 sequence is CAIQRGDTQYF. CDR3 nucleotide sequence: TGTGCCATCCAACGAGGGGATACGCAGTATTTT.

This clone was seen only a few times. V and J are TRBV19 and TRBJ1-2; D may be TRBD1 (5 bases). The length of the CDR3 is 14 residues. Per the germline V gene, CDR1 is LNHDA and CDR2 is SQIVND (reference sequence). V gave up 3 bases and J gave up 5 bases, with 13 bases separating them. The CDR3 spells CASSIASRDYGYTF. The CDR3 DNA sequence: TGTGCCAGTAGTATCGCCTCCAGGGATTATGGCTACACCTTC.

The chain couples TRBV14 to TRBJ2-5; 7 positions agree with TRBD1. With V trimmed by 3 bases and J by 4 bases, 8 bases remained unmatched. Germline V gene lookup returns CDR1 SGHDN and CDR2 FVKESK. This CDR3 region has 15 residues. The CDR3 region has the DNA TGTGCCAGCAGCCATTTAGGACAGGTTCTAGAGACCCAGTACTTC. Translated, it gives CASSHLGQVLETQYF.

V usage is TRBV20-1 and J usage is TRBJ1-2, with 7 bases fitting TRBD1. The CDR3 has 11 amino acids. The V gene end was trimmed by 3 bases and the J gene end by 8 bases; junction bases not matched to a gene: 3. Germline V gene lookup returns CDR1 DFQATT and CDR2 SNEGSKA (reference sequence). The CDR3 spells CSARGQIGYTF. The CDR3, as DNA: TGCAGTGCTAGGGGACAGATCGGCTACACCTTC.